This TCR beta chain was sequenced for a study of blood T cell repertoires in COVID-19. About the research overall: Both acute and convalescent COVID-19 samples were obtained from the United States, Italy and Spain. Sources were T cells, B-cell-depleted T cells, or PBMCs; the material itself was cDNA or gDNA.

As processed by the authors: For nucleated cells, counts were estimated from reference gene primer amplification. Sequencing was performed with immunoSEQ multiplex PCR; in TCRdb, only in-frame clones are kept and a portion is missing. V and J calls and clone size are copied from that table; D and trimming were computed from the DNA. The sample has about 360,000 clones, around nine tenths seen once. The sequenced sample consisted of peripheral blood. This sequence was found in a human donor in a cohort sampled during active COVID-19.

DNA of the CDR3: TGTGCCAGGCGGACTAGTATACGAGATACGCAGTATTTT. Translation: CARRTSIRDTQYF. The rearrangement uses TRBV19 and TRBJ2-3, with 7 positions matching TRBD2. The CDR3 has 13 amino acids. Trimming at V came to 9 bases and at J to 5 bases, leaving 8 bases not matched to a gene. Germline V gene data show CDR1 as LNHDA and CDR2 as SQIVND (reference sequence).